These 15 T cell receptor beta chains were sequenced from one sample in a study of breast tumors, draining lymph nodes, adjacent tissues. TCRdb re-analysed the multiplex PCR reads in MiXCR, keeping a single row per CDR3 protein. The top ten hold approximately 4.3% of the sample, which has around 170,000 distinct CDR3 sequences, roughly a third seen once. Axillary draining lymph nodes of breast cancer patients supplied the node samples. Sequenced sample: axillary lymph node tissue. The origin of the receptors is a female donor with breast cancer. Some clones in this sample may be carry-over from other donors' samples.

This clonotype was detected only a few times. The chain combines TRBV12-1 with TRBJ2-2; the table's D call TRBD2 went unverified against the DNA. TRBV12-1 is tagged as a pseudogene. This CDR3 has 16 amino acids. CDR3 sequence reads: CASSLLAGGPIGELFF. DNA for the CDR3: TGTGCCAGCAGCTTACTAGCGGGGGGGCCTATCGGGGAGCTGTTTTTT.

About this clonotype: Its ends do not fully match the called genes, so a read error is possible. The chain joins TRBV2 to TRBJ1-4; tentative D call: TRBD1 (6 bases). CDR3 length equals 16 residues. Germline V gives CDR1 SNHLY, CDR2 FYNNEI. CDR3 in DNA: TGTGCCAGCAGTACCCGGACAGATCCAACTAATGAAAAACTGTTTTTC. Amino acids: CASSTRTDPTNEKLFF.

This clonotype showed up just once. This sequence may be a read error, since a much larger clone differs from it by one base. The CDR3 region has the DNA TGTGCCAGCAGCATCGTAGCGGGAGAGGCTCTAAATTCCTACAATGAGCAGTTCTTC. Amino acid sequence: CASSIVAGEALNSYNEQFF. V gene TRBV5-6 combines with J gene TRBJ2-1, with 9 bases fitting TRBD2. Trimming removed 4 bases from V and 1 base from J; junction bases left unmatched: 15. CDR1 is SGHDT, CDR2 YYEEEE, per germline. CDR3 length: 19 residues.

As for this clonotype: Since a much larger clone is just one base distant, this may be a read error. This rearrangement joins TRBV9 to TRBJ2-3; 7 bases are a match to TRBD1. The J call may be mistaken, given a closer DNA end match to TRBJ1-5. From germline, CDR1 is SGDLS and CDR2 YYNGEE. The CDR3 has 17 amino acids. The CDR3 sequence is CASSPQGGRGGTDTQHF. The CDR3 nucleotides are TGTGCCAGCAGCCCCCAGGGGGGGCGGGGGGGCACAGATACGCAGCATTTT.

As regards this clonotype: This is likely a read error, given that the CDR3 carries no conserved phenylalanine or tryptophan at its end. The chain couples TRBV5-5 to TRBJ2-3; 13 positions agree with TRBD2. Trimming removed 4 bases from V and 2 bases from J; junction bases left unmatched: 7. CDR3 length: 17 amino acids. CDR1 SGHKS and CDR2 YYEKEE come from the germline V gene (reference sequence). The CDR3 reads CASSRLTSGGHTDTQYV. The CDR3, as DNA: TGTGCCAGCAGCCGATTGACTAGCGGGGGGCACACAGATACGCAGTATGTT.

This clonotype was detected ten times or more. The V gene is TRBV19, the J gene TRBJ2-1, with D uncertain. The germline V gene has CDR1 LNHDA and CDR2 SQIVND (reference sequence). V was shortened by 9 bases and J by 0 bases, with 9 bases between the two germline ends. The CDR3 is 13 amino acids. CDR3 loop: CASKLRSYNEQFF. The CDR3 DNA reads as TGTGCCAGCAAACTACGCTCCTACAATGAGCAGTTCTTC.

This clonotype was found many times. The CDR3 reads CSVEVDGSSYNEQFF. CDR3 in DNA: TGCAGCGTTGAAGTGGACGGGAGCTCCTACAATGAGCAGTTCTTC. The chain uses TRBV29-1 and TRBJ2-1, with a weak D call TRBD2 (6 bases). Per germline, CDR1 SQVTM and CDR2 ANQGSEA. The length of the CDR3 is 15 residues. The V end lost 1 base, the J end lost 0 bases, and 10 bases lay between the germline ends.

Remarks on this clonotype: With a much larger clone just one base away, this may be a read error. The chain carries TRBV19 and TRBJ2-3; 7 positions match TRBD2. The CDR3 is 15 amino acids. Germline-derived CDR1 and CDR2 are LNHDA and SQIVND (reference sequence). Losses at the gene ends were 6 bases for V and 4 bases for J; bases not matched to a gene: 10. The CDR3 nucleotides read TGTGCCAGTAGCCGCGCTGGGGGGGGGGCAGATACGCAGTATTTT. This translates into CASSRAGGGADTQYF.

CDR3 sequence (DNA): TGTGCCTGGAGTGTGTTGGAAGTGCAGTACTTC. Its translation: CAWSVLEVQYF. This chain uses TRBV30 with TRBJ2-7; D is unclear. Germline CDR1 reads GTSNPN; CDR2 reads SVGIG (reference sequence). This CDR3 region has 11 residues. V shed 0 bases and J shed 9 bases, with 9 bases lying between them.

The chain is built from TRBV6-6 and TRBJ2-3; 7 bases fit TRBD2. Trimming took 5 bases from V and 9 from J; bases not matched to a gene: 8. The CDR3 sequence is 13 residues long. CDR1 and CDR2 from the germline V gene are MNHNY and SVGAGI (reference sequence). The CDR3 loop is CASSHGGMDTQYF. Here the CDR3 DNA reads TGTGCCAGCAGTCACGGGGGGATGGACACGCAGTATTTT.

This clonotype came up many times. This chain joins TRBV29-1 and TRBJ2-7, with D hard to call. Trimming removed 1 base at V and 3 bases at J, with 7 bases between. Germline CDR1 SQVTM, CDR2 ANQGSEA. The CDR3 consists of 12 residues. DNA of the CDR3: TGCAGCGTTGAAGTCCCGAACTACGAGCAGTACTTC. It yields the protein CSVEVPNYEQYF.

The chain recombines TRBV20-1 with TRBJ1-2, with 8 bases fitting TRBD1. The junction had 16 bases not matched to a gene; V was cut back by 6 bases and J by 4 bases. The CDR3 totals 16 residues. The germline V gene encodes CDR1 DFQATT and CDR2 SNEGSKA (reference sequence). The CDR3 loop reads CSAPQGQGAGVYGYTF. The CDR3, as DNA: TGCAGTGCGCCTCAAGGACAGGGCGCAGGGGTCTATGGCTACACCTTC.

The chain couples TRBV2 to TRBJ2-4; a possible D gene is TRBD1 (7 bases). This CDR3 is 17 amino acids long. Germline V gene sequence: CDR1 SNHLY, CDR2 FYNNEI. The V end was cut by 6 bases, the J end by 6 bases, with 24 bases between. In DNA, the CDR3 is TGTGCCAGCAGCGCAAATACAGGGGCGGGGTCGGTAAACATTCAGTACTTC. Its protein product is CASSANTGAGSVNIQYF. Supplemented by reference TRBV2 and TRBJ2-4, the full variable domain reads EPEVTQTPSHQVTQMGQEVILRCVPISNHLYFYWYRQILGQKVEFLVSFYNNEISEKSEIFDDQFSVERPDGSNFTLKIRSTKLEDSAMYFCASSANTGAGSVNIQYFGAGTRLSVL.

CDR3 residues: CSARSYNSPLHF. The CDR3, as DNA: TGCAGCGCCCGCTCCTATAATTCACCCCTCCACTTT. The J gene is TRBJ1-6, the V gene TRBV29-1; no reliable D call. Germline loops: CDR1 SQVTM, CDR2 ANQGSEA. With 7 bases removed from V and 0 bases from J, the gap between germline ends came to 4 bases. This CDR3 region has 12 residues.

This clonotype showed up many times. This sequence joins TRBV25-1 and TRBJ2-1, with 9 positions matching TRBD1. The CDR3 loop spans 14 amino acids. The germline gives CDR1 MGHDK, CDR2 SYGVNS. The trim removed 8 bases at V and 5 bases at J, leaving 7 bases unmatched. The CDR3 is CASQDRGDDNEQFF. The DNA for the CDR3 is TGTGCCAGCCAGGACAGGGGAGATGACAATGAGCAGTTCTTC. Together with reference TRBV25-1 and TRBJ2-1, the CDR3 gives the full variable domain: EADIYQTPRYLVIGTGKKITLECSQTMGHDKMYWYQQDPGMELHLIHYSYGVNSTEKGDLSSESTVSRIRTEHFPLTLESARPSHTSQYLCASQDRGDDNEQFFGPGTRLTVL.